This is a list of T cell receptor beta chains from one sample in a study of blood T cell repertoires in COVID-19. Only in-frame clones appear in the TCRdb table, and some are missing; sequencing was by immunoSEQ multiplex PCR. The sample holds about 20,000 clones, approximately 95% seen once. The sample comprised peripheral blood. The receptor source for this set is a woman aged 45-60 years with active COVID-19. Each CDR3 is given without its conserved first and last residue. Size tells how often a clone was seen (once, few, many) or the class of an expanded clone, and some rows leave it out.

size: .
V: TRBV7-3
J: TRBJ2-1
CDR3: ASSSGSTSGSYNEQF

size: .
V: TRBV30
J: TRBJ2-3
CDR3: AWSAGDYKGGNTQY

size: .
V: TRBV7-6
J: TRBJ2-7
CDR3: ASSLAPPAAGVEAYEQY

size: .
V: TRBV7-2
J: TRBJ1-5
CDR3: ASSLAWTGNQPQH

size: .
V: TRBV27
J: TRBJ1-6
CDR3: ASSLQFGDRGDNSPLH

size: .
V: TRBV29-1
J: TRBJ2-5
CDR3: SVGATSGGETQY

size: .
V: TRBV19
J: TRBJ1-2
CDR3: ASSIQLQGYT

size: .
V: TRBV28
J: TRBJ2-2
CDR3: ASSLQGTGGELF

size: .
V: TRBV30
J: TRBJ1-6
CDR3: AWSDRQGPAFNSPLH

size: .
V: TRBV7-2
J: TRBJ2-7
CDR3: ASSSAPLEAYEQY

size: .
V: TRBV7-2
J: TRBJ2-7
CDR3: ASSLEQALNSYEQY

size: .
V: TRBV6-5
J: TRBJ2-7
CDR3: ASPLGEPYEQY

size: .
V: TRBV6-7
J: TRBJ2-5
CDR3: ASSPGQGRETQY

size: .
V: TRBV7-9
J: TRBJ2-7
CDR3: ASNTQGGEQY

size: .
V: TRBV2
J: TRBJ2-1
CDR3: ASMYDSGSLNEQF

size: .
V: TRBV3-1/TRBV3-2
J: TRBJ2-2
CDR3: ASSQNSPGGGNTGELF

size: .
V: TRBV11-2
J: TRBJ1-4
CDR3: ASSLNSRSNEKLF

size: .
V: TRBV11-2
J: TRBJ2-1
CDR3: ASKRLAGEFDEQF

size: .
V: TRBV2
J: TRBJ1-3
CDR3: ASSEWAGTGNTIY

size: .
V: TRBV3-1/TRBV3-2
J: TRBJ2-3
CDR3: ASSQGGTVGTQY

size: few
V: TRBV6-5
J: TRBJ1-2
CDR3: ASRLRRQLSYGYT

size: .
V: TRBV5-1
J: TRBJ2-5
CDR3: ASKPGGASETQY

size: .
V: TRBV29-1
J: TRBJ2-1
CDR3: SVGRLGNEQF

size: .
V: TRBV29-1
J: TRBJ1-2
CDR3: SVEQGGYT

size: .
V: TRBV11-2
J: TRBJ2-7
CDR3: ASSLGSGGTYEQY

size: .
V: TRBV7-9
J: TRBJ2-2
CDR3: APSPLSAQGAGELF

size: once
V: TRBV5-5
J: TRBJ1-1
CDR3: ASSPVDTEAF

size: few
V: TRBV29-1
J: TRBJ1-2
CDR3: SVRQGSSGYGYT

size: .
V: TRBV9
J: TRBJ2-7
CDR3: ASSAAGTSGTQY

size: .
V: TRBV18
J: TRBJ1-2
CDR3: ASSPGQGMGYT

size: .
V: TRBV19
J: TRBJ2-3
CDR3: ASSPLAGAPDTQY

size: .
V: TRBV6-5
J: TRBJ2-1
CDR3: ASNEGGANYNEQF

size: .
V: TRBV5-1
J: TRBJ2-5
CDR3: ASSLVSGQETQY

size: once
V: TRBV18
J: TRBJ1-1
CDR3: ASSAGQGGWTEAF

size: .
V: TRBV2
J: TRBJ1-3
CDR3: ASSGQGVRNTIY

size: .
V: TRBV28
J: TRBJ2-7
CDR3: ASSWGQGPTRVEQY

size: once
V: TRBV6-6
J: TRBJ1-2
CDR3: ASSHDRDWYGYT

size: .
V: TRBV14
J: TRBJ2-3
CDR3: ASSPLAGGPTDTQY

size: once
V: TRBV10-3
J: TRBJ2-1
CDR3: AISDTPPGAIDNEQF

size: .
V: TRBV5-1
J: TRBJ1-1
CDR3: ASSLGQGSAF

size: .
V: TRBV21-1
J: TRBJ1-3
CDR3: ASSIGWGPAGNTIY

size: .
V: TRBV28
J: TRBJ1-5
CDR3: ASRRTGLNQPQH

size: .
V: TRBV7-2
J: TRBJ2-7
CDR3: ASSLFPPPSTYEQY

size: .
V: TRBV10-3
J: TRBJ1-4
CDR3: AISDPGVANEKLF

size: .
V: TRBV19
J: TRBJ2-7
CDR3: ASSIDHSTNSYEQY

size: .
V: TRBV20-1
J: TRBJ1-5
CDR3: SASPSGYQPQH

size: once
V: TRBV5-1
J: TRBJ2-3
CDR3: ASSSRTTTDTQY

size: once
V: TRBV7-9
J: TRBJ1-5
CDR3: ASSRTGVNQPQH

size: .
V: TRBV2
J: TRBJ2-1
CDR3: ASSASGSWHEQF

size: once
V: TRBV2
J: TRBJ2-2
CDR3: ASSLRWTGELF

size: .
V: TRBV19
J: TRBJ1-5
CDR3: ASSITRVGNQPQH

size: .
V: TRBV5-1
J: TRBJ1-1
CDR3: ASSLTGRGNTEAF

size: .
V: TRBV5-6
J: TRBJ2-1
CDR3: ASSLGLAQNEQF

size: .
V: TRBV7-9
J: TRBJ2-1
CDR3: ASSLTSGRAYNEQF

size: .
V: TRBV11-3
J: TRBJ2-7
CDR3: ASSSPTGIYEQY